Here is one T cell receptor (beta chain) with its context. The table came from immunoSEQ multiplex PCR; TCRdb's copy has only in-frame clones and leaves some out. Of around 250,000 clones in the sample, around 83% were seen once. This entry comes from a study of blood T cell repertoires in COVID-19. Study at large: Whether acute or convalescent, the COVID-19 samples came from the United States, Italy and Spain.

After removal of 1 base from V and 6 bases from J, the junction contained 0 bases not matched to a gene. The CDR3 consists of 13 residues. The germline V gene has CDR1 LGHNT and CDR2 FRNRAP. The rearrangement uses TRBV12-5 and TRBJ2-1, with 7 bases that match TRBD1. The receptor comes from a man aged 80 or over with acute or convalescent COVID-19. Input material: peripheral blood. In DNA, the CDR3 is TGTGCTAGTGGTTTGGCAGGGGGCAATGAGCAGTTCTTC. This sequence encodes CASGLAGGNEQFF.